The T cell receptor (beta chain) described here comes from a study of control samples from healthy donors and cancer patients (dated by TCRdb to 2018 to 2020). CDR3 length: 13 amino acids, cysteine to phenylalanine. Just the 39-base CDR3 DNA is kept, in frame starting at base 1. V and J lose 8 bases and 4 bases, and a span of 15 bases separates them. Looking up the germline V gene yields CDR1 ENHRY and CDR2 SYGVKD. Receptor libraries were prepared by the immunoSEQ multiplex PCR assay. TCRdb mirrors the immuneACCESS table, restricted to in-frame sequences. Some clones are absent from its copies; in checked studies, under half trace to an unresolved V gene, and the reason for the others is unknown. The sample table records about 160,000 clones; 80% to 95% of these occur just once. The ten top clones hold roughly 0.64% of the sample. As regards this clone: It has no known antigen specificity. Nothing much larger sits one base from this clone, and base qualities are not available.

The TCR was taken from a woman younger than 45 in good health. Sequenced material: blood. The V and J segments used are TRBV10-3 and TRBJ2-7; the D gene assignment is ambiguous. CDR3 reads: CAISNDNEYEQYF. The nucleotides are TGTGCCATCTCCAATGATAACGAGTACGAGCAGTACTTC.